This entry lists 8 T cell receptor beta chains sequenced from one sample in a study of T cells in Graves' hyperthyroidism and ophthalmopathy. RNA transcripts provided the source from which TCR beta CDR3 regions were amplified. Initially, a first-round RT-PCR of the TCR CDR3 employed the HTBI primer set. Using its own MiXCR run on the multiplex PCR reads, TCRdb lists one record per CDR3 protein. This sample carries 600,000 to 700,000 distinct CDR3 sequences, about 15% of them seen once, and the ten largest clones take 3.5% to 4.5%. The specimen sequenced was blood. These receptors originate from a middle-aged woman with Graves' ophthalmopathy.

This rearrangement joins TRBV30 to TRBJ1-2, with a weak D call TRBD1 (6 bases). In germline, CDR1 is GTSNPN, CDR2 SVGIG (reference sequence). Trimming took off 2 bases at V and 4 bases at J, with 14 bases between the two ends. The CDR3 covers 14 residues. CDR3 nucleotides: TGTGCCTGGAGTATTCCAGGGGCGTCCTATGGCTACACCTTC. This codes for CAWSIPGASYGYTF.

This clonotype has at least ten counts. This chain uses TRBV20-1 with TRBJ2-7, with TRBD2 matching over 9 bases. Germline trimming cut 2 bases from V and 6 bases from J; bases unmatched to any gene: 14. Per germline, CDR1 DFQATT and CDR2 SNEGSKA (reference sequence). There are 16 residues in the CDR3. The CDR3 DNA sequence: TGCAGTGCTAGATCCCTGGCAGCGGGAGGCCCCCGCGAGCAGTACTTC. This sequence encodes CSARSLAAGGPREQYF.

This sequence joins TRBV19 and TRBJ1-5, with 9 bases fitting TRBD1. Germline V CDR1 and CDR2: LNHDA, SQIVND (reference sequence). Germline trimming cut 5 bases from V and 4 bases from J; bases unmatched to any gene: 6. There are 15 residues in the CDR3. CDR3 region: CASSSYRGPNQPQHF. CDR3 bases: TGTGCCAGTAGTTCCTACAGGGGGCCGAATCAGCCCCAGCATTTT.

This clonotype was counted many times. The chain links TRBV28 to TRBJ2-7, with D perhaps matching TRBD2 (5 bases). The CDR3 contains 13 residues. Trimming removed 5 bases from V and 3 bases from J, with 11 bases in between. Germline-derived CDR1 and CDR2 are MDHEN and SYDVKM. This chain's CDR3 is CASSGGAGYEQYF. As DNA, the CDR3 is TGTGCCAGCAGTGGAGGCGCGGGCTACGAGCAGTACTTC. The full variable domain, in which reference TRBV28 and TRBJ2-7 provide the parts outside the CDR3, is DVKVTQSSRYLVKRTGEKVFLECVQDMDHENMFWYRQDPGLGLRLIYFSYDVKMKEKGDIPEGYSVSREKKERFSLILESASTNQTSMYLCASSGGAGYEQYFGPGTRLTVT.

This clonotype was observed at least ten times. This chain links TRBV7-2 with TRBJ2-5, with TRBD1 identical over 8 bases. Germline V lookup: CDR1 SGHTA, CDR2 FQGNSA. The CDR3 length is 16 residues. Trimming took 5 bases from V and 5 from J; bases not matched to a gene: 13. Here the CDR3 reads CASSPRTGGQRETQYF. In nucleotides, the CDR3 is TGTGCCAGCAGCCCTAGAACAGGGGGACAAAGGGAGACCCAGTACTTC.

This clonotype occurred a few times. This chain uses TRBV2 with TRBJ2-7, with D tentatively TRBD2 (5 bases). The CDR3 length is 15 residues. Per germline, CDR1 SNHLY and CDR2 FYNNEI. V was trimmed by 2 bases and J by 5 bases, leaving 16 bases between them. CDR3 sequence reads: CASSETVYLRDEQYF. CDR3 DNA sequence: TGTGCCAGCAGTGAAACCGTTTATCTGCGGGACGAGCAGTACTTC.

In DNA, the CDR3 is TGTGCCAGCAGCCCAGGGGGTGGAAAGTCTGGCTACACCTTC. It yields the protein CASSPGGGKSGYTF. The genes are TRBV6-1 and TRBJ1-2, with 7 bases fitting TRBD1. From germline, CDR1 is MNHNS and CDR2 SASEGT. The CDR3 covers 14 residues. Germline trimming cut 6 bases from V and 7 bases from J; bases unmatched to any gene: 11.

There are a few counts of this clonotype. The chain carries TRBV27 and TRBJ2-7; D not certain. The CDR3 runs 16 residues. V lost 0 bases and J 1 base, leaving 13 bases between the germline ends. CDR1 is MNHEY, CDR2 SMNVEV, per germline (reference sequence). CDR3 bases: TGTGCCAGCAGTTTATCGTTAACTTCCTATTCCTACGAGCAGTACTTC. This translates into CASSLSLTSYSYEQYF.